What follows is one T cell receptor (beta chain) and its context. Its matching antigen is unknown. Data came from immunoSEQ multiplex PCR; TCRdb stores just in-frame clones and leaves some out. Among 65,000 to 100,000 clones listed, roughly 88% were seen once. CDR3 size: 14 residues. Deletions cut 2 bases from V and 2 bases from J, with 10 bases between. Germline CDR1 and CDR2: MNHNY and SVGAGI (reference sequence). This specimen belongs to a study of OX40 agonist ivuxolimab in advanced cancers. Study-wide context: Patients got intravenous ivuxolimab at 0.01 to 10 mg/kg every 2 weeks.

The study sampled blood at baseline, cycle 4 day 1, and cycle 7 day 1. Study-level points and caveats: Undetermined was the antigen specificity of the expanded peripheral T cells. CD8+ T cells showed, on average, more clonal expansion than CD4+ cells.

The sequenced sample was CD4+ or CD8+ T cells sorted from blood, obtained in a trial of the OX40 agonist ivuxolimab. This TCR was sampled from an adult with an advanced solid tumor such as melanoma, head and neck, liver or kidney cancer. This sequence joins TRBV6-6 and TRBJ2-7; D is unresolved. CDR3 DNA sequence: TGTGCCAGCAGTTACAATGAAAATCCCTACGAGCAGTACTTC. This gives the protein CASSYNENPYEQYF.